The 30 T cell receptor beta chains reported below all come from one sample, sequenced in a study of OX40 agonist ivuxolimab in advanced cancers. Clones were read by immunoSEQ multiplex PCR, and TCRdb kept only the in-frame ones, dropping some. The data contain about 70,000 clones, about 91% of them singletons. The material sequenced was CD4+ or CD8+ T cells sorted from blood, taken in a trial of the OX40 agonist ivuxolimab. The receptors here all came from an adult with an advanced solid tumor such as melanoma, head and neck, liver or kidney cancer.

This clone has a single count. V and J are TRBV5-3 and TRBJ2-7; D is possibly TRBD2 (6 bases). TRBV5-3 has ORF status, its function being uncertain. V was cut by 4 bases and J by 4 bases, with 18 bases left in between. CDR3 size: 15 residues. CDR3 sequence (DNA): TGTGCCAGAAGCCGTCCGGTAGCGGAACCTTACGAGCAGTACTTC. Amino acids: CARSRPVAEPYEQYF.

Written as DNA, the CDR3 is TGTGCCAGCAGCATCAATGAAAAACTGTTTTTT. Translated: CASSINEKLFF. This chain joins TRBV6-5 and TRBJ1-4; D unclear. This CDR3 region has 11 residues. V was cut by 6 bases and J by 5 bases, with 4 bases left in between. Germline-derived CDR1 and CDR2 are MNHEY and SVGAGI.

This clone was seen just once. The chain is built from TRBV30 and TRBJ1-5; D call uncertain. Trimming left V 3 bases short and J 5 bases short, with 8 bases between. The CDR3 extends over 12 amino acids. Germline lookup yields CDR1 GTSNPN and CDR2 SVGIG (reference sequence). CDR3 nucleotide sequence: TGTGCCTGGAGAAGGGTGGATCAGCCCCAGCATTTT. Its protein product is CAWRRVDQPQHF.

V gene TRBV19 combines with J gene TRBJ2-7, with 7 nucleotides matching TRBD1. Trimming took 6 bases from V and 2 from J; bases not matched to a gene: 7. This CDR3 spans 14 amino acids. Germline lookup yields CDR1 LNHDA and CDR2 SQIVND (reference sequence). The CDR3 is CASSRQGDTYEQYF. In nucleotides, the CDR3 is TGTGCCAGTAGCCGACAGGGCGATACCTACGAGCAGTACTTC.

The chain combines TRBV19 with TRBJ2-5, with D perhaps TRBD2 (6 bases). Per germline, CDR1 LNHDA and CDR2 SQIVND (reference sequence). The CDR3 is 14 amino acids. Between the trimmed V and J ends, which lost 5 bases and 7 bases, there was a span of 17 bases. Written as DNA, the CDR3 is TGTGCCAGTAGTCCCGGGACTGGGGGAGGGACCCAGTACTTC. Protein: CASSPGTGGGTQYF.

The V gene is TRBV4-1, the J gene TRBJ2-5; weak D call: TRBD2 (5 bases). Germline assignment: CDR1 MGHRA and CDR2 YSYEKL. The CDR3 runs to 14 residues. V gave up 4 bases and J gave up 1 base, with 10 bases separating them. The chain's CDR3 is CASSRTGGQETQYF. As DNA, the CDR3 is TGCGCCAGCAGCCGGACCGGAGGCCAAGAGACCCAGTACTTC.

V gene TRBV29-1 combines with J gene TRBJ2-5; tentative D call: TRBD1 (6 bases). CDR1 is SQVTM, CDR2 ANQGSEA, per germline. This CDR3 comprises 18 residues. The germline V and J ends were trimmed by 3 bases and 6 bases, with 29 bases remaining between them. The CDR3 region has the DNA TGCAGCGTTGATCCCCGCAGGGGCCCTTCTTCCCCGGGACAGACCCAGTACTTC. Its protein product is CSVDPRRGPSSPGQTQYF.

The CDR3: CASSMRDGELFF. CDR3 nucleotide sequence: TGTGCCAGTAGTATGCGGGACGGGGAGCTGTTTTTT. The chain employs TRBV19 and TRBJ2-2, with TRBD2 as a possible D gene (6 bases). CDR1 LNHDA and CDR2 SQIVND come from the germline V gene (reference sequence). This CDR3 contains 12 residues. Trimming took 3 bases from V and 7 from J, leaving 6 bases between them.

The chain employs TRBV4-1 and TRBJ2-1, with TRBD2 as a possible D gene (6 bases). Germline assignment: CDR1 MGHRA and CDR2 YSYEKL. With 4 bases removed from V and 8 bases from J, the gap between germline ends came to 18 bases. The length of the CDR3 is 15 residues. The CDR3: CASSRLGGIWDEQFF. CDR3 coding DNA: TGCGCCAGCAGCCGCCTTGGGGGGATTTGGGATGAGCAGTTCTTC.

The chain recombines TRBV11-2 with TRBJ1-5, with D perhaps TRBD1 (5 bases). The ends were cut back, 0 bases at V and 1 base at J, with 7 bases in the middle. This CDR3 region has 15 residues. Germline V CDR1 and CDR2: SGHAT, FQNNGV. Written as DNA, the CDR3 is TGTGCCAGCAGCTTAGAAGGGGTAAGCAATCAGCCCCAGCATTTT. It yields the protein CASSLEGVSNQPQHF.

The chain is built from TRBV2 and TRBJ1-1; TRBD1 matches 10 bases. After removal of 6 bases from V and 6 bases from J, the junction contained 10 bases not matched to a gene. From germline, CDR1 is SNHLY and CDR2 FYNNEI. The CDR3 spans 15 residues. CDR3 sequence reads: CASSDRGLVGAEAFF. As DNA, the CDR3 is TGTGCCAGCAGCGACAGGGGGCTAGTCGGGGCTGAAGCTTTCTTT.

The V and J genes are TRBV4-2 and TRBJ2-7; D may match TRBD1 or TRBD2 (6 bases each). V was cut by 2 bases and J by 2 bases, with 13 bases left in between. The CDR3 is 15 residues long. In germline, CDR1 is LGHNA, CDR2 YNFKEQ. The CDR3 nucleotides read TGTGCCAGCAGCCAAAAGGAAGGGGGGACCTACGAGCAGTACTTC. Its protein is CASSQKEGGTYEQYF.

The chain employs TRBV5-6 and TRBJ1-2; TRBD1 might be the D (5 bases). Trimming took 5 bases from V and 5 from J, leaving 7 bases between them. This CDR3 spans 11 amino acids. Germline assignment: CDR1 SGHDT and CDR2 YYEEEE. CDR3 loop: CASSAGYGYTF. CDR3 sequence (DNA): TGTGCCAGCAGTGCAGGGTATGGCTACACCTTC.

This chain joins TRBV2 and TRBJ1-2; 7 bases fit TRBD1. Germline V gives CDR1 SNHLY, CDR2 FYNNEI. This CDR3 is built from 13 residues. The V segment lost 6 bases and the J segment 3 bases; nucleotides outside the gene matches: 4. CDR3 amino acids: CASRTGTDYGYTF. The CDR3 bases are TGTGCCAGCAGAACCGGGACAGACTATGGCTACACCTTC.

V and J are TRBV19 and TRBJ1-2; no reliable D call. V lost 8 bases and J 7 bases, leaving 11 bases between the germline ends. The CDR3 length is 11 residues. Germline CDR1 and CDR2: LNHDA and SQIVND (reference sequence). The CDR3 sequence is CASQDFRGYTF. The CDR3 coding sequence is TGTGCCAGTCAGGACTTTCGTGGCTACACCTTC.

This chain links TRBV11-3 with TRBJ2-7; no clear D gene. Trimming stripped 1 base from V and 4 bases from J, with 8 bases between. This CDR3 is built from 13 residues. The germline gives CDR1 SGHNT, CDR2 YENEEA. This chain's CDR3 is CASSLGAAYEQYF. The CDR3 DNA reads TGTGCCAGCAGCTTAGGGGCAGCATACGAGCAGTACTTC.

This clone was observed a single time. This chain joins TRBV4-1 and TRBJ2-5; perhaps TRBD2 as D (6 bases). V was shortened by 1 base and J by 7 bases, with 22 bases between the two germline ends. The CDR3 has 17 amino acids. Germline V gene data show CDR1 as MGHRA and CDR2 as YSYEKL. This chain's CDR3 is CASSQGSARERRGTQYF. The CDR3 DNA reads TGCGCCAGCAGCCAAGGGTCGGCCAGGGAAAGGAGGGGGACCCAGTACTTC.

The rearrangement joins TRBV5-4 to TRBJ1-4; possible D gene TRBD1, 6 bases. The ends were cut back, 1 base at V and 7 bases at J, with 14 bases in the middle. This CDR3 comprises 15 residues. Germline loops: CDR1 SGHNT, CDR2 YYREEE (reference sequence). The CDR3 DNA reads as TGTGCCAGCAGCTTGACAGGTGAGGGGGGTGAAAAACTGTTTTTT. Translated, it gives CASSLTGEGGEKLFF.

The chain combines TRBV30 with TRBJ1-1, with unresolved D. CDR1 and CDR2 (germline): GTSNPN, SVGIG (reference sequence). Trimming cost V 5 bases and J 7 bases, with 8 bases left between them. This CDR3 has 10 residues. Written as DNA, the CDR3 is TGTGCCTGGGGGGTCCGTGAAGCTTTCTTT. It yields the protein CAWGVREAFF.

This rearrangement joins TRBV2 to TRBJ2-1; D gene uncertain. The CDR3 is made up of 15 amino acids. Germline CDR1 is SNHLY and CDR2 is FYNNEI. V lost 0 bases to trimming and J lost 9 bases, with 15 bases between them. The CDR3 sequence is CASSEARSPEGEQFF. For the CDR3, the DNA is TGTGCCAGCAGTGAAGCGCGCTCCCCTGAAGGTGAGCAGTTCTTC.

This chain uses TRBV10-1 with TRBJ2-7; TRBD1 or TRBD2 may be the D gene (5 bases each). V lost 2 bases and J 3 bases, leaving 8 bases between the germline ends. CDR1 and CDR2 from the germline V gene are WNHNN and SYGVQD (reference sequence). The CDR3 contains 13 residues. The CDR3 region is CASSEGTLYEQYF. The CDR3 bases are TGCGCCAGCAGTGAGGGGACCCTCTACGAGCAGTACTTC.

This chain connects TRBV28 to TRBJ2-7; D unclear. Germline assignment: CDR1 MDHEN and CDR2 SYDVKM. Trimming shortened V by 6 bases and J by 3 bases, and 15 bases separated the two germline ends. This CDR3 region has 14 residues. The CDR3 region is CASSLTPLVYEQYF. The CDR3 bases are TGTGCCAGCAGCTTGACACCTCTGGTCTACGAGCAGTACTTC.

Only a few counts were recorded for this clone. The chain links TRBV20-1 to TRBJ1-1; no clear D. The CDR3 covers 10 residues. Trimming left V 1 base short and J 7 bases short, with 4 bases between. Germline CDR1 and CDR2: DFQATT and SNEGSKA (reference sequence). The CDR3 DNA sequence: TGCAGTGCTAGAGGCCGTGAAGCTTTCTTT. The encoded protein is CSARGREAFF.

The chain combines TRBV10-2 with TRBJ2-3, with D tentatively TRBD1 or TRBD2 (5 bases each). CDR3 size: 13 residues. Germline values: CDR1 WSHSY, CDR2 SAAADI. Deletions cut 10 bases from V and 3 bases from J, with 14 bases between. CDR3 sequence reads: CATGQGLTDTQYF. DNA for the CDR3: TGCGCCACGGGGCAGGGTTTGACAGATACGCAGTATTTT.

This clone was counted between two and nine times. The chain has TRBV28 and TRBJ1-1; D remains unclear. V lost 4 bases, J lost 0 bases, and 12 bases lay in between. CDR3 length equals 15 residues. CDR1 MDHEN and CDR2 SYDVKM come from the germline V gene. The DNA of the CDR3 is TGTGCCAGCAGTTCCCCAGTGGGGATGAACACTGAAGCTTTCTTT. This encodes CASSSPVGMNTEAFF.

The V and J genes are TRBV7-8 and TRBJ1-2, with D hard to call. Trimming left V 1 base short and J 5 bases short, with 11 bases between. This CDR3 contains 14 residues. Germline-derived CDR1 and CDR2 are SGHVS and FQNEAQ. CDR3 loop: CASSLGSTGYGYTF. The CDR3 nucleotides read TGTGCCAGCAGCTTAGGGTCCACGGGTTATGGCTACACCTTC. Combining the CDR3 with reference TRBV7-8 and TRBJ1-2 gives the whole variable domain GAGVSQSPRYKVAKRGQDVALRCDPISGHVSLFWYQQALGQGPEFLTYFQNEAQLDKSGLPSDRFFAERPEGSVSTLKIQRTQQEDSAVYLCASSLGSTGYGYTFGSGTRLTVV.

This clone appeared a single time. V gene TRBV11-2 combines with J gene TRBJ1-2; D is ambiguous. CDR1 is SGHAT, CDR2 FQNNGV, per germline. V was shortened by 0 bases and J by 4 bases, with 9 bases between the two germline ends. This CDR3 region has 14 residues. CDR3 nucleotide sequence: TGTGCCAGCAGCTTAGATCCCGGAATCTATGGCTACACCTTC. Protein: CASSLDPGIYGYTF. Full variable domain (outside the CDR3, taken from reference TRBV11-2 and TRBJ1-2): EAGVAQSPRYKIIEKRQSVAFWCNPISGHATLYWYQQILGQGPKLLIQFQNNGVVDDSQLPKDRFSAERLKGVDSTLKIQPAKLEDSAVYLCASSLDPGIYGYTFGSGTRLTVV.

This CDR3 reads CASSASGEIEQYF. The CDR3 coding sequence is TGTGCCAGCTCGGCTAGCGGGGAGATCGAGCAGTACTTC. The chain links TRBV6-6 to TRBJ2-7; 9 bases line up with TRBD2. This CDR3 is built from 13 residues. With 8 bases clipped from V and 6 bases from J, the junction kept 8 bases outside the gene matches. The germline gives CDR1 MNHNY, CDR2 SVGAGI (reference sequence).

The chain couples TRBV5-1 to TRBJ2-1; tentatively, D is TRBD1 or TRBD2 (5 bases each). Trimming stripped 0 bases from V and 7 bases from J, with 17 bases between. Germline-derived CDR1 and CDR2 are SGHRS and YFSETQ. This CDR3 has 16 amino acids. The CDR3 coding sequence is TGCGCCAGCAGCTTGGGGGGACCTCCCTCGGGGAATGAGCAGTTCTTC. Translation gives CASSLGGPPSGNEQFF.

The gene calls are TRBV11-3 and TRBJ1-4; unclear D gene. Trimming cost V 4 bases and J 12 bases, with 12 bases left between them. The CDR3 covers 12 residues. Germline CDR1 reads SGHNT; CDR2 reads YENEEA. The CDR3 DNA is TGTGCCAGCAGCTCCTACGATGGGGAACTGTTTTTT. Translating it yields CASSSYDGELFF.